The 12 T cell receptor beta chains below come from one sample, sequenced in a study of shared clonotypes between healthy human individuals. Assay used: immunoSEQ multiplex PCR; TCRdb lists only in-frame clones, some missing. The sample yields 300,000 to 350,000 clones, around 79% seen once. The sample taken for sequencing was memory CD4+ T cells sorted from blood. The subset here: CD45RA-negative fraction. These receptors originate from a man younger than 45 in good health.

The J gene is TRBJ2-2, the V gene TRBV6-5; D may be TRBD1 (6 bases). Germline V gene lookup returns CDR1 MNHEY and CDR2 SVGAGI. The V and J ends lost 6 bases and 7 bases respectively, with 15 bases between them. This CDR3 is 14 amino acids long. The CDR3 is CASSPQGAFGELFF. For the CDR3, the DNA is TGTGCCAGCAGCCCACAGGGAGCGTTCGGGGAGCTGTTTTTT.

V gene TRBV5-6 combines with J gene TRBJ1-2; D may be TRBD1 (5 bases). CDR3 length: 17 residues. The germline gives CDR1 SGHDT, CDR2 YYEEEE. Trimming took off 4 bases at V and 0 bases at J, with 19 bases between the two ends. CDR3 amino acids: CASSGRQSPEANYGYTF. DNA of the CDR3: TGTGCCAGCAGCGGGAGACAGAGTCCCGAAGCTAACTATGGCTACACCTTC.

The chain links TRBV27 to TRBJ1-1; possibly TRBD1 for D (6 bases). The CDR3 runs to 17 residues. Germline values: CDR1 MNHEY, CDR2 SMNVEV (reference sequence). V shed 0 bases and J shed 2 bases, with 16 bases lying between them. DNA for the CDR3: TGTGCCAGCAGTTTATCTCTATTCCGGACAGCCAACACTGAAGCTTTCTTT. Translation gives CASSLSLFRTANTEAFF.

J is TRBJ2-3 and V is TRBV7-2, with 7 bases identical to TRBD2. Germline assignment: CDR1 SGHTA and CDR2 FQGNSA. Germline trimming cut 3 bases from V and 0 bases from J; bases unmatched to any gene: 12. This CDR3 has 18 amino acids. CDR3 amino acids: CASSFQNGLAVSTDTQYF. CDR3 bases: TGTGCCAGCAGCTTTCAGAATGGTCTAGCGGTTAGCACAGATACGCAGTATTTT.

This chain connects TRBV19 to TRBJ2-2; TRBD2 agrees at 11 bases. This CDR3 is 16 amino acids long. Germline loops: CDR1 LNHDA, CDR2 SQIVND (reference sequence). The J segment lost 4 bases and the V segment lost 6 bases, leaving 7 bases of the junction unmatched. The CDR3 sequence is CASRTGTSGLTGELFF. The CDR3 coding sequence is TGTGCCAGTAGGACCGGGACTAGCGGACTCACCGGGGAGCTGTTTTTT.

This clone was observed a few times. The rearrangement links TRBV11-2 to TRBJ2-3, with 8 nucleotides matching TRBD2. This CDR3 has 12 residues. Looked up from germline, CDR1 is SGHAT and CDR2 is FQNNGV. The trim removed 7 bases at V and 5 bases at J, leaving 2 bases unmatched. CDR3 coding DNA: TGTGCCAGCAACCTAGCGGGAGATACGCAGTATTTT. It is translated as CASNLAGDTQYF.

The CDR3 coding sequence is TGTGCCAGCAGCCGAGGGGCCGCCACCTACGAGCAGTACTTC. It translates to CASSRGAATYEQYF. The V gene is TRBV5-6, the J gene TRBJ2-7; D may match TRBD1 or TRBD2 (5 bases each). CDR3 length equals 14 residues. The V and J ends lost 4 bases and 2 bases respectively, with 13 bases between them. CDR1 and CDR2 from the germline V gene are SGHDT and YYEEEE.

The chain has TRBV7-8 and TRBJ1-2; 11 bases are a match to TRBD1. The CDR3 loop spans 16 amino acids. Trimming removed 0 bases from V and 7 bases from J; junction bases left unmatched: 7. Germline V gene data show CDR1 as SGHVS and CDR2 as FQNEAQ. DNA of the CDR3: TGTGCCAGCAGCTTAGCATTCGGGACAGGGGGAGGTGGCTACACCTTC. It yields the protein CASSLAFGTGGGGYTF.

Many counts were recorded for this clone. The chain uses TRBV5-6 and TRBJ1-5; a possible D gene is TRBD1 (5 bases). The CDR3 runs 13 residues. Germline V gene lookup returns CDR1 SGHDT and CDR2 YYEEEE. Trimming stripped 7 bases from V and 6 bases from J, with 14 bases between. CDR3 bases: TGTGCCAGCGGCTATCGTGGGGGTCAGCCCCAGCATTTT. Residues: CASGYRGGQPQHF.

This clone came up many times. The chain has TRBV4-3 and TRBJ2-7; 7 bases are shared with TRBD2. Looked up from germline, CDR1 is LGHNA and CDR2 is YSLEER. The CDR3 contains 14 residues. V shed 1 base and J 4 bases; nucleotides not matched to a gene: 4. This CDR3 is CASSQVIGRYEQYF. Here the CDR3 DNA reads TGCGCCAGCAGCCAAGTGATCGGGAGGTACGAGCAGTACTTC.

The rearrangement links TRBV5-6 to TRBJ1-3; no definite D call. This CDR3 contains 13 residues. V dropped 2 bases and J dropped 0 bases, with 3 bases sitting between them. The germline gives CDR1 SGHDT, CDR2 YYEEEE. CDR3 region: CASSLRSGNTIYF. As DNA, the CDR3 is TGTGCCAGCAGCTTACGCTCTGGAAACACCATATATTTT.

Turning to this clone: Other nucleotide sequences from this sample produce the same CDR3. V usage is TRBV28 and J usage is TRBJ2-7; 7 bases agree with TRBD2. This CDR3 is built from 13 residues. The germline V gene has CDR1 MDHEN and CDR2 SYDVKM. V dropped 5 bases and J dropped 2; count of bases not matched to a gene: 3. CDR3 bases: TGTGCCAGCAGTCTCGGGACTACCTACGAGCAGTACTTC. Translation gives CASSLGTTYEQYF.